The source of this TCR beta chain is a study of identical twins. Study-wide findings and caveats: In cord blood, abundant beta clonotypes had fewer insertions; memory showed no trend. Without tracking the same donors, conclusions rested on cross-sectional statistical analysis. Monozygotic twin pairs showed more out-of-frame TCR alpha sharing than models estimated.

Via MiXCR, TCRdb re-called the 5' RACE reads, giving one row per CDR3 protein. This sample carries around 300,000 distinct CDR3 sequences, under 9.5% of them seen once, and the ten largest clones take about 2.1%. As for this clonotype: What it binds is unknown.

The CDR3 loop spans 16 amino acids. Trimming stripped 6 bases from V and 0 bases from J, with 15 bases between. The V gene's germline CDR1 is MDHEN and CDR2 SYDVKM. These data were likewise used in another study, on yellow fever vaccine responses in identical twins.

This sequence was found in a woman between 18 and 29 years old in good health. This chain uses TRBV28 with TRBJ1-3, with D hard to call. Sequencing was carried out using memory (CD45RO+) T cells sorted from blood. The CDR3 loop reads CASRVNHQSSGNTIYF. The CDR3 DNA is TGTGCCAGCAGGGTAAACCATCAGAGCTCTGGAAACACCATATATTTT.